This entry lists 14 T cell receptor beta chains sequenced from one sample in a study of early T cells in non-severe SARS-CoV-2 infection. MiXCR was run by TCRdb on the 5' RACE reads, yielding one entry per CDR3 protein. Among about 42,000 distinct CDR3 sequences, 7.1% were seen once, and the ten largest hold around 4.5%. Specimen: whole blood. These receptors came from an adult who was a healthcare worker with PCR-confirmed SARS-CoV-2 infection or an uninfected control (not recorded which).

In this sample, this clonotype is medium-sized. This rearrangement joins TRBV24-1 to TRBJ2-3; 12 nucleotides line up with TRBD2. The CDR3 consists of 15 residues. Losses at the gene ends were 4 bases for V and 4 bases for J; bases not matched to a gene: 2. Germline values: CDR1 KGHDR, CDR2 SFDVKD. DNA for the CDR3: TGTGCCACCAGTGACCGGACTAGCGGGGCAGATACGCAGTATTTT. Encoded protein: CATSDRTSGADTQYF.

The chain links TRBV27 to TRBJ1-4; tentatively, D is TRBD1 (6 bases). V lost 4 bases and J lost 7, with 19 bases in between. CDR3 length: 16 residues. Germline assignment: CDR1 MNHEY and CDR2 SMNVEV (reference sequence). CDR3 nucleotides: TGTGCCAGCAGTTCCCCCTCGGGGGGCCTTGTTGAAAAACTGTTTTTT. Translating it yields CASSSPSGGLVEKLFF.

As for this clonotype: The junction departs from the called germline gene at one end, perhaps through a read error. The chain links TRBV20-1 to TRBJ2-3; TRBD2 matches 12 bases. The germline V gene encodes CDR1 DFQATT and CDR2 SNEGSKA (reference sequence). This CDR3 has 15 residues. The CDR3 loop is CRASPSGGAPDTQYF. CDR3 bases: TGCCGTGCTAGCCCTAGCGGGGGGGCCCCAGATACGCAGTATTTT.

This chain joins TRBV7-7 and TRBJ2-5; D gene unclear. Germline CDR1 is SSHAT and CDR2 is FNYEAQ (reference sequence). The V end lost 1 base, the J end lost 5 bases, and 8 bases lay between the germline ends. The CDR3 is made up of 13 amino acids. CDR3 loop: CASSLDLRETQYF. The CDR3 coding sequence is TGTGCCAGCAGCTTAGACCTAAGGGAGACCCAGTACTTC.

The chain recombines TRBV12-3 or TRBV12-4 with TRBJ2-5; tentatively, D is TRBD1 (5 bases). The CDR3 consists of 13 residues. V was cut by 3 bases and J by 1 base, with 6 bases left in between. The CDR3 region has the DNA TGTGCCAGCAGTTTTGACAGCCAAGAGACCCAGTACTTC. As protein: CASSFDSQETQYF.

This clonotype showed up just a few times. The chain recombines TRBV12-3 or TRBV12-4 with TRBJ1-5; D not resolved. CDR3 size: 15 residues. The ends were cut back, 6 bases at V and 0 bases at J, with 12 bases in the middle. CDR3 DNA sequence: TGTGCCAGCAGCCCGACGGAAAATAGCAATCAGCCCCAGCATTTT. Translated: CASSPTENSNQPQHF.

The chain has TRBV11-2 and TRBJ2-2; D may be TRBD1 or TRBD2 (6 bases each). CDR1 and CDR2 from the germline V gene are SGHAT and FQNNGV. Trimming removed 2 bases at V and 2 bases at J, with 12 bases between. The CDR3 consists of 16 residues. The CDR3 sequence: CASSLLGGLNTGELFF. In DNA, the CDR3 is TGTGCCAGCAGCTTACTGGGGGGCCTAAACACCGGGGAGCTGTTTTTT.

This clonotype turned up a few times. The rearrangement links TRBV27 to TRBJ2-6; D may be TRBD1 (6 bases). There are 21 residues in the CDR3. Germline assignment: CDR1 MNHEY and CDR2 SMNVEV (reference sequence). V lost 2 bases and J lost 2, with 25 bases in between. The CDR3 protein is CASSLQTLTSGTKPGANVLTF. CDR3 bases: TGTGCCAGCAGTTTACAGACGCTGACTTCGGGGACAAAACCTGGGGCCAACGTCCTGACTTTC.

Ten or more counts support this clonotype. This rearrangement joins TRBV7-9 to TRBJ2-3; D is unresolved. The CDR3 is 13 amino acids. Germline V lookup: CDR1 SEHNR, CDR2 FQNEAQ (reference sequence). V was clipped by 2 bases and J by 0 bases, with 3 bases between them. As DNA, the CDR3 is TGTGCCAGCAGCTTAAAAAGCACAGATACGCAGTATTTT. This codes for CASSLKSTDTQYF.

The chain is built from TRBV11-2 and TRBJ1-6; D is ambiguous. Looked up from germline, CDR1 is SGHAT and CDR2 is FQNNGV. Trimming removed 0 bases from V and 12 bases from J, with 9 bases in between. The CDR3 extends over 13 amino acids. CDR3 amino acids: CASSLDHQEPLHF. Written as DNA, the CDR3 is TGTGCCAGCAGCTTAGATCACCAGGAACCCCTCCACTTT.

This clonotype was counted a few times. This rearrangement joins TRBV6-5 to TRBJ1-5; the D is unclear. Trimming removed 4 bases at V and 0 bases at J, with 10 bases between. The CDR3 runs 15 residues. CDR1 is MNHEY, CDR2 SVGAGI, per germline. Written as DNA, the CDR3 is TGTGCCAGCAGTTGGTCCAGAAATAGCAATCAGCCCCAGCATTTT. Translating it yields CASSWSRNSNQPQHF.

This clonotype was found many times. The CDR3 DNA reads TGTGCCAGCAGGAGGAGCGGGGGTCAAGAGACCCAGTACTTC. Translated: CASRRSGGQETQYF. The chain joins TRBV6-5 to TRBJ2-5; TRBD2 matches 8 bases. The length of the CDR3 is 14 residues. The germline V gene encodes CDR1 MNHEY and CDR2 SVGAGI. After removal of 6 bases from V and 2 bases from J, the junction contained 5 bases not matched to a gene.

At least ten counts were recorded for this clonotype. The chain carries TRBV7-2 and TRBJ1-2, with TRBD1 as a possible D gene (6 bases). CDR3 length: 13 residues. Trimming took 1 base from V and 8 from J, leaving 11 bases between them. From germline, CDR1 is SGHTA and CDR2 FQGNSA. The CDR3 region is CASSLGQVYGYTF. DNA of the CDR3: TGTGCCAGCAGCTTAGGACAGGTCTACGGCTACACCTTC.

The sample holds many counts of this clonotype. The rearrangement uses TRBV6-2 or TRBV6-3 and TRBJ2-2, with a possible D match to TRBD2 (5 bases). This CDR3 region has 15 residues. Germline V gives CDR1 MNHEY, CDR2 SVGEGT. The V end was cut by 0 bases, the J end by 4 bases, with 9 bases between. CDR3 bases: TGTGCCAGCAGTTACTCGAGGGTCGGCACCGGGGAGCTGTTTTTT. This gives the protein CASSYSRVGTGELFF.